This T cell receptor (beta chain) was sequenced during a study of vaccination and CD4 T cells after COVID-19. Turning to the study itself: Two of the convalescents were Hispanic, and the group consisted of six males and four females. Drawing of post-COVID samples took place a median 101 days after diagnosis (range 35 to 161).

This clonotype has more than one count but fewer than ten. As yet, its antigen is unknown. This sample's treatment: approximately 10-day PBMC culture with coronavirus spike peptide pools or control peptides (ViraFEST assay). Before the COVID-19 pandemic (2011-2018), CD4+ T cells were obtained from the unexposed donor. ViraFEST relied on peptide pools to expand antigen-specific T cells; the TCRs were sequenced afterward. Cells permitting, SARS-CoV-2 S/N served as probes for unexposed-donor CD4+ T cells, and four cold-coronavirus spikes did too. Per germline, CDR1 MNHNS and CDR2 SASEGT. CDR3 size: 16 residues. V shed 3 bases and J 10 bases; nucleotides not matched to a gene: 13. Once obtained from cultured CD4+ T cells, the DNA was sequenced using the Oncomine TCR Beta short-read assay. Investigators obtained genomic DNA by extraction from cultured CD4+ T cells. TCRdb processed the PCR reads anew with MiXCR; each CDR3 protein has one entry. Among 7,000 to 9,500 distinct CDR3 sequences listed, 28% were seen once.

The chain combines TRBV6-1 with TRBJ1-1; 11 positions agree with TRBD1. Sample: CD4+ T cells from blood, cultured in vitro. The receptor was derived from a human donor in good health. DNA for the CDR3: TGTGCCAGCAGTGACCCCCGGACAGGGGGCCCGATGGTAGCTTTCTTT. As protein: CASSDPRTGGPMVAFF.